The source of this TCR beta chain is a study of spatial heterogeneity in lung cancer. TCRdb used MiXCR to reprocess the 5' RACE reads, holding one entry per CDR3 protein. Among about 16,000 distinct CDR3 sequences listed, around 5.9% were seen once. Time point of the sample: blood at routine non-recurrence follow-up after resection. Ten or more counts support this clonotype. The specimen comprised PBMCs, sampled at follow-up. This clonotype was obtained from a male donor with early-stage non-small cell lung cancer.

The CDR3 DNA is TGTGCCAGCAGCTTAATACCCCACCGCGGGGATACGCAGTATTTT. Amino acid sequence: CASSLIPHRGDTQYF. The chain carries TRBV7-3 and TRBJ2-3; D may be TRBD2 (5 bases). V lost 1 base and J lost 6, with 14 bases in between. This CDR3 region has 15 residues. Looked up from germline, CDR1 is SGHTA and CDR2 is FQGTGA.